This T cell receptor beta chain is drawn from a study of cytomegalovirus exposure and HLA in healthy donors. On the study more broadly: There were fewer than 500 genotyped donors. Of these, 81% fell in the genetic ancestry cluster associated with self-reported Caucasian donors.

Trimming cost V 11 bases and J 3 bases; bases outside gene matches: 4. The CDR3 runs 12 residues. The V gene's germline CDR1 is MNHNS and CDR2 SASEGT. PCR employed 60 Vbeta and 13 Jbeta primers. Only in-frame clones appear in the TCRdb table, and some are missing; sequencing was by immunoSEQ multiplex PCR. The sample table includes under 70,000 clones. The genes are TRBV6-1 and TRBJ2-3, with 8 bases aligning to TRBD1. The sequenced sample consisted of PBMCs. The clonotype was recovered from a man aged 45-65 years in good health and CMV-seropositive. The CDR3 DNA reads TGTGCCTATGGACAGGGAACAGATACGCAGTATTTT. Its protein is CAYGQGTDTQYF.